This is a list of T cell receptor beta chains from one sample in a study of blood T cell repertoires in COVID-19. The assay was immunoSEQ multiplex PCR, and TCRdb's table has in-frame clones only and misses some. The table includes approximately 260,000 clones, about 86% detected once. The sample taken for sequencing was peripheral blood. The receptors derive from a woman older than 75 with acute or convalescent COVID-19. CDR3s include the opening cysteine and the closing phenylalanine or tryptophan. A D gene is named only where the DNA matches it firmly. Not all rows give a size; the values are once, few, many and, for expanded clones, a class.

>NA|TRBJ2-3|TRBV28|TRBD2
CASTAAGSGGGTDTQYF
TGTGCCAGCACAGCAGCAGGGAGCGGGGGAGGCACAGATACGCAGTATTTT
>NA|TRBJ2-3|TRBV2|TRBD2
CASSANSGGTDTQYF
TGTGCCAGCAGTGCGAATAGCGGGGGCACAGATACGCAGTATTTT
>once|TRBJ2-2|TRBV5-1|NA
CASNPAGANTGELFF
TGCGCCAGCAATCCGGCGGGTGCGAACACCGGGGAGCTGTTTTTT
>NA|TRBJ1-2|TRBV19|NA
CASSRTGGTWGSGYTF
TGTGCCAGTAGTAGAACGGGGGGGACCTGGGGATCTGGCTACACCTTC
>NA|TRBJ2-7|TRBV5-1|NA
CASSLAAGVYEQYF
TGCGCCAGCAGCTTGGCGGCAGGGGTGTACGAGCAGTACTTC
>once|TRBJ2-2|TRBV3-1/TRBV3-2|TRBD1
CASSQVGQGRRNGELFF
TGTGCCAGCAGCCAAGTCGGACAGGGTCGAAGGAACGGGGAGCTGTTTTTT
>once|TRBJ2-1|TRBV5-1|TRBD2
CASSPAGENEQFF
TGCGCCAGCAGCCCCGCGGGGGAAAATGAGCAGTTCTTC
>NA|TRBJ2-7|TRBV12-3/TRBV12-4|TRBD2
CASSQGTSGGHLF
TGTGCCAGCAGCCAAGGGACTAGCGGGGGACACCTCTTC
>NA|TRBJ1-6|TRBV2|NA
CASSEQGDAYNSPLHF
TGTGCCAGCAGTGAACAGGGTGATGCCTATAATTCACCCCTCCACTTT
>NA|TRBJ2-5|TRBV5-1|NA
CASSSNQETQYF
TGCGCCAGCAGCTCCAACCAAGAGACCCAGTACTTC
>NA|TRBJ1-2|TRBV27|TRBD1
CASSATGTGGYTF
TGTGCCAGCAGTGCCACCGGGACAGGCGGCTACACCTTC
>NA|TRBJ1-6|TRBV30|TRBD1
CAWKSGQYNSPLHF
TGTGCCTGGAAATCGGGACAGTATAATTCACCCCTCCACTTT
>NA|TRBJ2-7|TRBV19|NA
CASSSTGLYEQYF
TGTGCCAGTAGTTCTACAGGTTTGTACGAGCAGTACTTC
>NA|TRBJ1-5|TRBV12-3/TRBV12-4|NA
CASSQDTYQPQHF
TGTGCCAGCAGCCAGGACACTTATCAGCCCCAGCATTTT
>once|TRBJ1-2|TRBV19|TRBD1
CASMGFWTGGVGYTF
TGTGCCAGTATGGGTTTTTGGACAGGGGGCGTTGGCTACACCTTC
>NA|TRBJ2-2|TRBV6-5|NA
CASSSIRGGELFF
TGTGCCAGCAGCTCAATAAGGGGCGGGGAGCTGTTTTTT
>NA|TRBJ1-6|TRBV5-6|NA
CASSRGRSSYNSPLHF
TGTGCCAGCAGCCGCGGTAGATCGTCGTATAATTCACCCCTCCACTTT
>NA|TRBJ2-5|TRBV7-9|NA
CASSLGGDRAQYF
TGTGCCAGCAGCTTAGGGGGGGACCGGGCCCAGTACTTC
>NA|TRBJ1-6|TRBV12-1|NA
CASSSRQASYNSPLHF
TGTGCCAGCAGCTCTAGACAGGCTAGCTATAATTCACCCCTCCACTTT
>NA|TRBJ1-2|TRBV3-1/TRBV3-2|NA
CASSQLTDRGYTF
TGTGCCAGCAGCCAACTAACAGATCGAGGCTACACCTTC
>once|TRBJ2-3|TRBV11-2|NA
CASSLRDTRRGDTQYF
TGTGCCAGCAGCCTCCGGGACACCCGTCGGGGCGATACGCAGTATTTT
>few|TRBJ1-3|TRBV12-5|NA
CASGLSVSSGNTIYF
TGTGCTAGTGGTTTGTCCGTGAGCTCTGGAAACACCATATATTTT
>NA|TRBJ2-4|TRBV10-1|TRBD1
CASNRGENIQYF
TGCGCCAGCAACAGGGGGGAAAACATTCAGTACTTC
>NA|TRBJ2-7|TRBV5-4|TRBD1
CASSLGTGNYEQYF
TGTGCCAGCAGCCTCGGGACAGGGAACTACGAGCAGTACTTC
>NA|TRBJ2-3|TRBV19|TRBD1
CASCRDRAGDTQYF
TGTGCCTCTTGCCGGGACAGGGCCGGGGATACGCAGTATTTT
>once|TRBJ2-5|TRBV28|TRBD2
CASSRLAGSYQETQYF
TGTGCCAGCAGTAGACTAGCGGGGTCGTACCAAGAGACCCAGTACTTC
>NA|TRBJ2-7|TRBV11-3|NA
CASSWNRDEQYF
TGTGCCAGCAGCTGGAACCGGGACGAGCAGTACTTC